This TCR beta chain was profiled in a study of T cell responses to AZD1222 COVID-19 vaccine. This CDR3 is 15 amino acids long. V lost 2 bases, J lost 6 bases, and 13 bases lay in between. Germline V lookup: CDR1 KGHSH, CDR2 LQKENI. Worth noting for this clone: Antigen unknown.

Whole-study results and caveats: Nearly half of spike-specific TCRs reportedly target variant regions that are unmutated in the B.1.351 and B.1.1.7 variants. Dominant CD4 TCR responses targeted spike regions 160-218 and 743-854. Donors, mostly white British, included more females; clonal diversity was possibly underestimated.

Produced via immunoSEQ multiplex PCR; TCRdb's table is partial and in-frame only. The sample has roughly 65,000 clones, 60% to 85% seen once. The chain recombines TRBV18 with TRBJ1-4; a possible D gene is TRBD1 (6 bases). The sample was peripheral blood, taken on day 0 of AZD1222 vaccination. This receptor was obtained from an adult in good health. The CDR3 loop is CASSPWGAGDEKLFF. The CDR3 DNA reads TGTGCCAGCTCACCATGGGGGGCCGGAGATGAAAAACTGTTTTTT. Variable domain in full (rest from reference TRBV18 and TRBJ1-4): NAGVMQNPRHLVRRRGQEARLRCSPMKGHSHVYWYRQLPEEGLKFMVYLQKENIIDESGMPKERFSAEFPKEGPSILRIQQVVRGDSAAYFCASSPWGAGDEKLFFGSGTQLSVL.